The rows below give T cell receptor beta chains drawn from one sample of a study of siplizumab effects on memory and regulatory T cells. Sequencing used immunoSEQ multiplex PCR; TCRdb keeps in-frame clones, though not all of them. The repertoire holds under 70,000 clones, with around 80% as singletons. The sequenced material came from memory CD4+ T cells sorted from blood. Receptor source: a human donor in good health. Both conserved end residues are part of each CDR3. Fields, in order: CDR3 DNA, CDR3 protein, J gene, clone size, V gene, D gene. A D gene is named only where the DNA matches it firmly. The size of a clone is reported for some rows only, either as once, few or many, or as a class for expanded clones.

TGTGCCAGCAGTGAATCGGCGGGCGCGGGACGGGGCTATGGCTACACCTTC,CASSESAGAGRGYGYTF,TRBJ1-2,-,TRBV25-1,-
TGTGCCAGCAGTTACCAGCCACAGACCTCTGGAAACACCATATATTTT,CASSYQPQTSGNTIYF,TRBJ1-3,-,TRBV6-6,-
TGTGCCAGCAGTTTCCGGACAGGGAATGAAAAACTGTTTTTT,CASSFRTGNEKLFF,TRBJ1-4,-,TRBV6-6,TRBD1
TGTGCCAGCAGTCTCGCAGGGGGCGGTGAAAAACTGTTTTTT,CASSLAGGGEKLFF,TRBJ1-4,-,TRBV4-2,TRBD1
TGTGCCAGCAGCTCCAGTACAGGGGGCACCGGGGAGCTGTTTTTT,CASSSSTGGTGELFF,TRBJ2-2,-,TRBV7-7,TRBD1
TGTGCCAGCAGCTCGGACAGGGGGACGCAGTACTTC,CASSSDRGTQYF,TRBJ2-7,few,TRBV5-6,TRBD1
TGTGCCATAAGCTTGGGACAGGGCTACGAGCAGTACTTC,CAISLGQGYEQYF,TRBJ2-7,-,TRBV10-3,TRBD1
TGCGCCAGCAGTGAGCGCGCAGGCCTTTCGGATACGCAGTATTTT,CASSERAGLSDTQYF,TRBJ2-3,-,TRBV10-1,-
TGTGCCAGTAGTATCTCCAGAGATAGCAATCAGCCCCAGCATTTT,CASSISRDSNQPQHF,TRBJ1-5,-,TRBV19,-
TGTGCCAGCAGTGATCTCTCCAGGACGGATACGCAGTATTTT,CASSDLSRTDTQYF,TRBJ2-3,-,TRBV6-1,-
TGCAGCGTTGAAGAAATAGGAGGAACTGAAGCTTTCTTT,CSVEEIGGTEAFF,TRBJ1-1,-,TRBV29-1,-
TGTGCCAGCAGCTTGGATTGGGGCAGCGCCATTCCGTCCCAGCATTTT,CASSLDWGSAIPSQHF,TRBJ1-5,-,TRBV5-5,-
TGTGCCAGCAGATTGGCGGGGGGGCTTGCAGATACGCAGTATTTT,CASRLAGGLADTQYF,TRBJ2-3,-,TRBV6-5,TRBD2
TGCGCCAGCAGCTTGAGCCCCATGGGGGAGACCCAGTACTTC,CASSLSPMGETQYF,TRBJ2-5,-,TRBV5-1,-
TGTGCCAGCTCGGACAGGGAATATCTCCCCAATGAAAAACTGTTTTTT,CASSDREYLPNEKLFF,TRBJ1-4,-,TRBV18,TRBD1
TGTGCCAGCAGCTTAGGAAACGGCTACGAGCAGTACTTC,CASSLGNGYEQYF,TRBJ2-7,-,TRBV7-3,-
TGTGCCAGCAGCTTGCAGGGTATCATCTATGGCTACACCTTC,CASSLQGIIYGYTF,TRBJ1-2,-,TRBV5-6,-
TGTGCCAGCAGCCAAGAGCCCCAGGGTCGACTCTCTGAAGCTTTCTTT,CASSQEPQGRLSEAFF,TRBJ1-1,once,TRBV4-2,-
TGTGCCAGCAGTGATCGACTAGGCACTGAAGCTTTCTTT,CASSDRLGTEAFF,TRBJ1-1,-,TRBV25-1,-
TGCGCCAGCAGCTTACTAGCGGGGGCCTTCACCGGGGAGCTGTTTTTT,CASSLLAGAFTGELFF,TRBJ2-2,once,TRBV5-1,TRBD2
TGTGCCAGCAGCTCATACAGGGGTAGCACAGATACGCAGTATTTT,CASSSYRGSTDTQYF,TRBJ2-3,few,TRBV7-3,TRBD1
TGCGCCAGCAGCCCATCCCCCGGGGTTAGCACAGATACGCAGTATTTT,CASSPSPGVSTDTQYF,TRBJ2-3,-,TRBV5-1,-
TGTGCCAGCAGTTACTCAGGGGGATACAGAGACACCATATATTTT,CASSYSGGYRDTIYF,TRBJ1-3,-,TRBV6-5,-
TGTGCCAGCAGTGTTACCACCTACTCCTACAATGAGCAGTTCTTC,CASSVTTYSYNEQFF,TRBJ2-1,-,TRBV6-4,-
TGTGCCAGCAGCCCAACCGACTGGATCCTCACTGAAGCTTTCTTT,CASSPTDWILTEAFF,TRBJ1-1,-,TRBV7-9,-
TGTGCCATCAAGGGCATTCCGGATGAGCAGTTCTTC,CAIKGIPDEQFF,TRBJ2-1,-,TRBV10-3,-
TGTGCCAGTAAGAAGGAACACACTGAAGCTTTCTTT,CASKKEHTEAFF,TRBJ1-1,-,TRBV19,-
TGCGCCACCACAGACGGGACAGCTGGCTCACCCCTCCACTTT,CATTDGTAGSPLHF,TRBJ1-6,-,TRBV5-1,TRBD1
TGTGCCAGCAGAAGACACTCCTCCGGGGGAGAGCAGTACTTC,CASRRHSSGGEQYF,TRBJ2-7,-,TRBV6-5,-
TGTGCCATCAGTGCAGGGAATCAGCCCCAGCATTTT,CAISAGNQPQHF,TRBJ1-5,-,TRBV10-3,-
TGTGCCAGCAGTAGACAGGGTGGGGAAAAACTGTTTTTT,CASSRQGGEKLFF,TRBJ1-4,-,TRBV27,TRBD1
TGTGCCAGCAGCTTTGCGAGGGCAGGGGCCCGATCTGGAACTGAAGCTTTCTTT,CASSFARAGARSGTEAFF,TRBJ1-1,-,TRBV5-6,-
TGCGCCAGCAGCCAAGATTTGGGACAGAGAAACACCATATATTTT,CASSQDLGQRNTIYF,TRBJ1-3,-,TRBV4-3,TRBD1
TGTGCCAGCAAACGGGCAGGCGGACCTTATGGCTACACCTTC,CASKRAGGPYGYTF,TRBJ1-2,-,TRBV28,-
TGTGCCAGTAGTATACCAGGTCCGCGAACCTATGGCTACACCTTC,CASSIPGPRTYGYTF,TRBJ1-2,-,TRBV19,-
TGTGCCACCAGCAGACCCGGCCAGGGACTCACAGATACGCAGTATTTT,CATSRPGQGLTDTQYF,TRBJ2-3,-,TRBV15,-
TGTGCCAGTAGTAGGCAGAACTCGGGCACTGAAGCTTTCTTT,CASSRQNSGTEAFF,TRBJ1-1,-,TRBV19,-
TGTGCCAGCCCCCTGCCGAAGAGGCGATTCTACGAGCAGTACTTC,CASPLPKRRFYEQYF,TRBJ2-7,-,TRBV6-4,-
TGCGCCAGCAGCCCGGGACAGACCGCCTATGGCTACACCTTC,CASSPGQTAYGYTF,TRBJ1-2,-,TRBV5-1,TRBD1
TGTGCCACCGTAGCGGGAGGCACAGATACGCAGTATTTT,CATVAGGTDTQYF,TRBJ2-3,-,TRBV6-1,TRBD2
TGTGCCAGCAGCTTAGCTAGCGGGGGGGCAAGGGAGCAGTTCTTC,CASSLASGGAREQFF,TRBJ2-1,-,TRBV7-2,TRBD2
TGTGCCAGCAGTGAACAGGGGAATTCACCCCTCCACTTT,CASSEQGNSPLHF,TRBJ1-6,-,TRBV6-4,TRBD1
TGCGCCAGCCCGGGGACGGACGATTTAGACTATGGCTACACCTTC,CASPGTDDLDYGYTF,TRBJ1-2,-,TRBV10-1,-
TGTGCCAGCAGCTTAGGGACAGGGTGGAATGAGCAGTTCTTC,CASSLGTGWNEQFF,TRBJ2-1,-,TRBV7-2,TRBD1
TGCGCCAGCAGCTTGGACGGGGGGGCTGGTGGAAACACCATATATTTT,CASSLDGGAGGNTIYF,TRBJ1-3,-,TRBV5-1,-
TGTGCCAGCAGCTTCCATCGCGAAGATACGCAGTATTTT,CASSFHREDTQYF,TRBJ2-3,-,TRBV7-3,-
TGTGCCAGCAGCGGCTGGGGGGGGCAAGAGACCCAGTACTTC,CASSGWGGQETQYF,TRBJ2-5,-,TRBV6-5,TRBD2
TGCAGCGTTGAGTCGGCAGCCCGCTACAATGAGCAGTTCTTC,CSVESAARYNEQFF,TRBJ2-1,once,TRBV29-1,-
TGTGCCAGCAGTGATCGTGAAGTAGGAGGCGTCGACACCGGGGAGCTGTTTTTT,CASSDREVGGVDTGELFF,TRBJ2-2,-,TRBV11-3,-
TGTGCCAGCAGCATAAGCGGGGGGGACACAGATACGCAGTATTTT,CASSISGGDTDTQYF,TRBJ2-3,-,TRBV7-2,TRBD2
TGTGCCAGCAGTTTTAGGGCAGGGGGCAGGAATTTAACAATTATAGGCAATCAGCCCCAGCATTTT,CASSFRAGGRNLTIIGNQPQHF,TRBJ1-5,-,TRBV28,TRBD1
TGTGCCAGCAGTGACCAGGCCTACCAAAACTATGGCTACACCTTC,CASSDQAYQNYGYTF,TRBJ1-2,-,TRBV6-1,-
TGTGCCAGCAGCCAATCCCGGACATCGGAGACCCAGTACTTC,CASSQSRTSETQYF,TRBJ2-5,few,TRBV11-2,-